This T cell receptor (beta chain) was documented in a study of T cell responses to AZD1222 COVID-19 vaccine. General study results and limits: The repertoires were collected only after the peak T cell response. Unmutated variant regions are reportedly the target of nearly half of TCRs that are spike-specific. Clonal diversity may have been underestimated in mostly white British donors. Baseline antibody screening turned up just 6 or 7 seropositive AZD1222 recipients.

About this clone itself: Its specificity is not known.

Here immunoSEQ multiplex PCR was the method, and the copy in TCRdb shows in-frame clones only, minus some. Of 100,000 to 150,000 clones in the sample, roughly 90% were seen once. The clonotype was recovered from an adult in good health. The sequencing used peripheral blood, collected on day 0 of AZD1222 vaccination.

This chain's CDR3 is CASNAPGGRVDQPQHF. The CDR3 nucleotides are TGTGCCAGCAACGCACCAGGGGGTCGCGTCGATCAGCCCCAGCATTTT. V is TRBV28 and J is TRBJ1-5; 7 bases map to TRBD1. There are 16 residues in the CDR3. Germline values: CDR1 MDHEN, CDR2 SYDVKM. After removal of 7 bases from V and 5 bases from J, the junction contained 14 bases not matched to a gene.